The T cell receptor beta chain described here comes from a study of radiation and T cells in renal cell carcinoma. Indicated treatment: 15 Gy SBRT to primary tumor, nephrectomy 4 weeks later. Generated by immunoSEQ multiplex PCR, the TCRdb table keeps only in-frame clones and is missing some. The sample lists around 16,000 clones, around 66% occurring once. This CDR3 is 13 amino acids long. With 2 bases removed from V and 6 bases from J, the gap between germline ends came to 8 bases. Germline loops: CDR1 MNHEY, CDR2 SVGAGI. The sequenced sample was tumor tissue, obtained from a patient whose treatment included radiotherapy and nephrectomy. The rearrangement links TRBV6-5 to TRBJ1-5; D possibly corresponds to TRBD1 (5 bases). The TCR originated in a woman aged 70 to 79 with renal cell carcinoma. The CDR3 is CASSYGRGQPQHF. The CDR3 nucleotides are TGTGCCAGCAGTTACGGAAGGGGTCAGCCCCAGCATTTT.